The 21 T cell receptor beta chains below were found in one sample sequenced in a study of T-cell reconstitution after alpha-beta-depleted transplantation in children. Unique molecular identifiers were incorporated into the prepared TCRbeta library. A single record per CDR3 protein comes from TCRdb applying MiXCR to the PCR reads. Here the sample spans about 110,000 distinct CDR3 sequences, about 6.4% being singletons. This sample comprised PBMCs, mostly from graft donor cells, obtained 360 days after TCRalphabeta/CD19-depleted stem cell transplant. The source of these receptors is a male patient aged 2-15 years who had a stem cell transplant for acute lymphoblastic leukemia, so the T cells may come from the graft donor.

The sample holds a few counts of this clonotype. The chain is built from TRBV5-6 and TRBJ2-1; TRBD2 agrees at 7 bases. V dropped 3 bases and J dropped 3; count of bases not matched to a gene: 12. CDR3 length: 17 residues. Per germline, CDR1 SGHDT and CDR2 YYEEEE. CDR3 coding DNA: TGTGCCAGCAGCTCGAGGGAGGGTCCGCCTCACTACAATGAGCAGTTCTTC. Protein sequence: CASSSREGPPHYNEQFF.

About this clonotype: A much larger clone lies one base from this, so it may be a read error. This sequence joins TRBV9 and TRBJ1-1; the match to TRBD1 covers 7 bases. Germline assignment: CDR1 SGDLS and CDR2 YYNGEE. The CDR3 sequence is 14 residues long. The CDR3 spells CDSSVAGGWTEAFF. The CDR3 DNA follows: TGTGACAGCAGCGTCGCAGGGGGATGGACTGAAGCTTTCTTT.

Many counts were recorded for this clonotype. The J gene is TRBJ2-7, the V gene TRBV2, with 9 bases fitting TRBD2. V shed 7 bases and J 2 bases; nucleotides not matched to a gene: 9. The CDR3 runs to 15 residues. CDR1 is SNHLY, CDR2 FYNNEI, per germline. The CDR3 nucleotides are TGTGCCAGCACCTATCCTAGCGGGAACCCCTACGAGCAGTACTTC. Encoded protein: CASTYPSGNPYEQYF.

The CDR3 DNA is TGTGCCAGCGGGGGGATCAATCAGCCCCAGCATTTT. Translated: CASGGINQPQHF. This chain uses TRBV4-2 with TRBJ1-5, with D maybe TRBD1 (5 bases). Germline CDR1 is LGHNA and CDR2 is YNFKEQ. The CDR3 consists of 12 residues. V lost 8 bases, J lost 3 bases, and 8 bases lay in between.

This clonotype was recorded at least ten times. V and J are TRBV10-3 and TRBJ2-4, with 8 nucleotides matching TRBD1. V was clipped by 6 bases and J by 8 bases; unmatched bases: 9. This CDR3 spans 14 amino acids. CDR1 and CDR2 (germline): ENHRY, SYGVKD. CDR3 sequence: CAIRGDRSRDIQYF. The CDR3 DNA sequence: TGTGCCATCAGAGGGGACAGGTCAAGGGACATTCAGTACTTC.

This sequence joins TRBV20-1 and TRBJ1-1; D is ambiguous. The CDR3 is 12 residues long. Trimming removed 3 bases at V and 2 bases at J, with 7 bases between. The germline CDR1 and CDR2 sequences are DFQATT and SNEGSKA (reference sequence). The CDR3 coding sequence is TGCAGTGCTAGTCCGGGAAACACTGAAGCTTTCTTT. Its translation: CSASPGNTEAFF.

The CDR3, as DNA: TGCGCCAGCAGCCAGTCAGGGGGTGACTATGGCTACACCTTC. Protein: CASSQSGGDYGYTF. V usage is TRBV4-1 and J usage is TRBJ1-2, with TRBD1 matching over 7 bases. There are 14 residues in the CDR3. Germline V gene sequence: CDR1 MGHRA, CDR2 YSYEKL. Trimming removed 3 bases from V and 3 bases from J; junction bases left unmatched: 4.

This clonotype was recorded many times. The rearrangement uses TRBV19 and TRBJ2-1, with 10 bases identical to TRBD2. The J segment lost 0 bases and the V segment lost 4 bases, leaving 15 bases of the junction unmatched. The CDR3 sequence is 20 residues long. CDR1 is LNHDA, CDR2 SQIVND, per germline (reference sequence). CDR3 DNA: TGTGCCAGTAGTAATTTCGGGGTAGCGGGAGGCCCTAGCTCCTACAATGAGCAGTTCTTC. Protein: CASSNFGVAGGPSSYNEQFF.

This clonotype was found many times. The chain employs TRBV27 and TRBJ2-3, with 7 bases fitting TRBD2. The CDR3 totals 13 residues. Germline CDR1 reads MNHEY; CDR2 reads SMNVEV (reference sequence). Trimming cost V 10 bases and J 0 bases; bases outside gene matches: 4. The CDR3 DNA reads as TGTGCCACCCGGGGGGTGAGCACAGATACGCAGTATTTT. Protein: CATRGVSTDTQYF.

The table lists this clonotype with a few counts. CDR3 bases: TGTGCCAGCAGCTCCCCACAGGGGAACGAGCAGTACTTC. As protein: CASSSPQGNEQYF. The chain combines TRBV11-3 with TRBJ2-7; TRBD1 agrees at 7 bases. In germline, CDR1 is SGHNT, CDR2 YENEEA. CDR3 length: 13 residues. The junction had 5 bases not matched to a gene; V was cut back by 4 bases and J by 5 bases.

This clonotype was seen at least ten times. The gene calls are TRBV4-2 and TRBJ2-7; D may be TRBD2 (5 bases). The CDR3 length is 12 residues. Germline values: CDR1 LGHNA, CDR2 YNFKEQ. Trimming pared 1 base from V and 4 bases from J, leaving 5 bases between. CDR3 in amino acids: CASSQAGYEQYF. As DNA, the CDR3 is TGTGCCAGCAGCCAAGCGGGGTACGAGCAGTACTTC.

This clonotype was recorded at least ten times. The chain combines TRBV28 with TRBJ2-1; TRBD2 matches at 7 bases. The germline CDR1 and CDR2 sequences are MDHEN and SYDVKM. The CDR3 length is 15 residues. After removal of 5 bases from V and 10 bases from J, the junction contained 14 bases not matched to a gene. This chain's CDR3 is CASSRTSDGTLEQFF. The CDR3 DNA is TGTGCCAGCAGTCGTACTAGCGACGGTACCTTGGAGCAGTTCTTC.

This clonotype has at least ten counts. The CDR3 here is CASSDVAVLSYEQYF. The CDR3 DNA reads as TGTGCCAGCAGTGATGTGGCAGTACTTTCCTACGAGCAGTACTTC. This chain joins TRBV6-1 and TRBJ2-7, with no clear D. This CDR3 has 15 residues. The germline V and J ends were trimmed by 3 bases and 1 base, with 13 bases remaining between them. Per the germline V gene, CDR1 is MNHNS and CDR2 is SASEGT.

This clonotype was counted many times. The rearrangement joins TRBV9 to TRBJ2-5; 7 bases fit TRBD2. The CDR3 contains 15 residues. Trimming cost V 0 bases and J 2 bases; bases outside gene matches: 4. Germline CDR1 is SGDLS and CDR2 is YYNGEE. CDR3 in amino acids: CASSVAGAGQETQYF. The CDR3 DNA sequence: TGTGCCAGCAGCGTAGCGGGAGCGGGGCAAGAGACCCAGTACTTC. Complete variable domain (other parts from reference TRBV9 and TRBJ2-5): DSGVTQTPKHLITATGQRVTLRCSPRSGDLSVYWYQQSLDQGLQFLIQYYNGEERAKGNILERFSAQQFPDLHSELNLSSLELGDSALYFCASSVAGAGQETQYFGPGTRLLVL.

This clonotype has just a few counts. The rearrangement links TRBV28 to TRBJ2-5; D is perhaps TRBD1 (5 bases). Trimming took 3 bases from V and 2 from J, leaving 13 bases between them. The germline V gene encodes CDR1 MDHEN and CDR2 SYDVKM. The CDR3 is 15 residues long. In DNA, the CDR3 is TGTGCCAGCAGTTTTTCTCGACAGACTCAAGAGACCCAGTACTTC. Protein: CASSFSRQTQETQYF. The whole variable domain, filled in from reference TRBV28 and TRBJ2-5, reads DVKVTQSSRYLVKRTGEKVFLECVQDMDHENMFWYRQDPGLGLRLIYFSYDVKMKEKGDIPEGYSVSREKKERFSLILESASTNQTSMYLCASSFSRQTQETQYFGPGTRLLVL.

J is TRBJ2-4 and V is TRBV4-3; 11 positions match TRBD1. This CDR3 region has 20 residues. V shed 0 bases and J 1 base; nucleotides not matched to a gene: 11. Germline values: CDR1 LGHNA, CDR2 YSLEER. The DNA of the CDR3 is TGCGCCAGCAGCCAAGATCCGCCGGGACAGGGGGGAGAGGCCAAAAACATTCAGTACTTC. Residues: CASSQDPPGQGGEAKNIQYF.

Many counts were recorded for this clonotype. The chain recombines TRBV5-1 with TRBJ1-1, with D maybe TRBD1 (6 bases). Trimming removed 1 base from V and 8 bases from J, with 9 bases in between. The CDR3 is 12 residues long. The V gene's germline CDR1 is SGHRS and CDR2 YFSETQ. Here the CDR3 reads CASSLNGGEAFF. The CDR3 DNA follows: TGCGCCAGCAGCTTGAATGGGGGCGAAGCTTTCTTT.

This clonotype was counted many times. This chain uses TRBV12-3 or TRBV12-4 with TRBJ2-1; D remains unclear. The CDR3 consists of 14 residues. The germline V and J ends were trimmed by 5 bases and 0 bases, with 8 bases remaining between them. The CDR3 sequence: CASSPWDSYNEQFF. The CDR3 DNA is TGTGCCAGCAGTCCTTGGGACTCCTACAATGAGCAGTTCTTC.

The chain carries TRBV9 and TRBJ1-3, with unresolved D. The length of the CDR3 is 15 residues. CDR1 SGDLS and CDR2 YYNGEE come from the germline V gene. V was pared by 3 bases and J by 2 bases, with 12 bases between. The CDR3 DNA follows: TGTGCCAGCAGCGCCTGGGGAAACGCTGGAAACACCATATATTTT. Amino acid sequence: CASSAWGNAGNTIYF.

The rearrangement uses TRBV20-1 and TRBJ1-1; D might be TRBD1 (5 bases). Trimming removed 1 base at V and 0 bases at J, with 12 bases between. This CDR3 comprises 15 residues. Germline-derived CDR1 and CDR2 are DFQATT and SNEGSKA (reference sequence). This CDR3 reads CSARAWDPLNTEAFF. Written as DNA, the CDR3 is TGCAGTGCTAGAGCTTGGGACCCTCTGAACACTGAAGCTTTCTTT.

The table lists this clonotype with many counts. This rearrangement joins TRBV19 to TRBJ2-1; 9 nucleotides line up with TRBD2. The trim removed 0 bases at V and 3 bases at J, leaving 3 bases unmatched. This CDR3 is built from 16 residues. Looked up from germline, CDR1 is LNHDA and CDR2 is SQIVND (reference sequence). For the CDR3, the DNA is TGTGCCAGTAGTATAGATCCAGCGGGGGGCTACAATGAGCAGTTCTTC. Encoded protein: CASSIDPAGGYNEQFF.